This passage covers 19 T cell receptor beta chains from one sample sequenced in a study of CD8 T cells in ankylosing spondylitis. Via MiXCR, TCRdb re-called the 5' RACE reads, giving one row per CDR3 protein. The sample yields 200,000 to 300,000 distinct CDR3 sequences, approximately 10% seen once. Sequencing was carried out using blood, either unsorted or a sorted T cell fraction (not recorded which). These receptors came from a male donor with ankylosing spondylitis or in good health (not recorded which).

This clonotype was counted at least ten times. The rearrangement uses TRBV5-1 and TRBJ2-7, with TRBD1 identical over 9 bases. There are 14 residues in the CDR3. Germline CDR1 reads SGHRS; CDR2 reads YFSETQ. V lost 2 bases, J lost 4 bases, and 4 bases stayed unmatched. The CDR3 DNA is TGCGCCAGCAGCTTTTCCGGGACAGGGTACGAGCAGTACTTC. It codes for CASSFSGTGYEQYF.

V is TRBV6-1 and J is TRBJ2-2; either TRBD1 or TRBD2 may fit D (6 bases each). The CDR3 has 16 residues. V lost 7 bases, J lost 0 bases, and 15 bases lay in between. Germline loops: CDR1 MNHNS, CDR2 SASEGT. CDR3 amino acids: CASKPRGPANTGELFF. For the CDR3, the DNA is TGTGCCAGCAAACCCCGGGGGCCCGCGAACACCGGGGAGCTGTTTTTT.

This clonotype was detected ten times or more. The limits of the CDR3 on the DNA are not certain, so only TCRdb's listed CDR3 is given. V gene TRBV21-1 combines with J gene TRBJ1-2; the listed D gene, TRBD1, was not tested against the DNA. TRBV21-1 corresponds to a pseudogene. 15 amino acids form the CDR3, both terminal residues included. This CDR3 is CASHSWGQGAVGYTF.

At least ten counts were recorded for this clonotype. This chain uses TRBV5-1 with TRBJ2-3, with TRBD2 matching 9 bases. The CDR3 has 13 residues. The J segment lost 14 bases and the V segment lost 1 base, leaving 8 bases of the junction unmatched. Germline CDR1 and CDR2: SGHRS and YFSETQ. CDR3: CASSLPGLASPYF. The CDR3 DNA follows: TGCGCCAGCAGCTTGCCCGGACTAGCGTCCCCGTATTTT.

This clonotype was detected ten times or more. The chain joins TRBV29-1 to TRBJ1-1; a possible D gene is TRBD1 (6 bases). The CDR3 length is 14 residues. V lost 6 bases to trimming and J lost 5 bases, with 19 bases between them. Germline lookup yields CDR1 SQVTM and CDR2 ANQGSEA. CDR3 sequence: CSVAQGTESTEAFF. The CDR3 DNA reads as TGCAGCGTGGCCCAGGGGACGGAGTCGACTGAAGCTTTCTTT.

This clonotype has ten or more counts. The rearrangement links TRBV6-2 or TRBV6-3 to TRBJ2-3; TRBD2 matches at 8 bases. Trimming at V came to 5 bases and at J to 2 bases, leaving 3 bases not matched to a gene. The CDR3 is 14 residues long. Germline values: CDR1 MNHEY, CDR2 SVGEGT. The CDR3 protein is CASSAGGATDTQYF. DNA of the CDR3: TGTGCCAGCAGTGCCGGGGGGGCCACAGATACGCAGTATTTT.

This clonotype has a count of ten or more. The J gene is TRBJ2-5, the V gene TRBV10-3; 8 positions match TRBD2. Trimming removed 3 bases from V and 2 bases from J; junction bases left unmatched: 5. CDR1 is ENHRY, CDR2 SYGVKD, per germline. CDR3 length: 15 amino acids. In DNA form, the CDR3 reads TGTGCCATCAGTGAAGGCGGGGGGTCTCAAGAGACCCAGTACTTC. Protein: CAISEGGGSQETQYF.

This clonotype was found many times. The chain employs TRBV20-1 and TRBJ2-7; tentative D call: TRBD1 (6 bases). V dropped 4 bases and J dropped 3 bases, with 16 bases sitting between them. Per the germline V gene, CDR1 is DFQATT and CDR2 is SNEGSKA (reference sequence). The CDR3 covers 14 residues. CDR3 DNA sequence: TGCAGTGCTAAACCCGGGACACAGATCTACGAGCAGTACTTC. Residues: CSAKPGTQIYEQYF.

This clonotype was counted at least ten times. The rearrangement uses TRBV18 and TRBJ2-7, with D perhaps TRBD2 (6 bases). Trimming removed 0 bases from V and 0 bases from J, with 6 bases in between. Germline values: CDR1 KGHSH, CDR2 LQKENI. This CDR3 region has 14 residues. DNA for the CDR3: TGTGCCAGCTCACCACCGGACTACTCCTACGAGCAGTACTTC. Translating it yields CASSPPDYSYEQYF.

The table lists this clonotype with many counts. In DNA form, the CDR3 reads TGTGCCAGCAGTTTAACGGAGAACTATGGCTACACCTTC. Translated, it gives CASSLTENYGYTF. The genes are TRBV28 and TRBJ1-2; D remains ambiguous. Deletions cut 2 bases from V and 2 bases from J, with 6 bases between. Germline values: CDR1 MDHEN, CDR2 SYDVKM. The CDR3 is 13 residues long.

On this clonotype itself: Sequence at one end of the junction differs from germline and may be a read error. The chain links TRBV7-2 to TRBJ2-2; 8 bases line up with TRBD1. From germline, CDR1 is SGHTA and CDR2 FQGNSA. The CDR3 spans 14 residues. The CDR3 spells CVSSLPGGHGELFF. DNA for the CDR3: TGTGTCAGCAGCTTACCAGGGGGCCACGGGGAGCTGTTTTTT.

This clonotype has a count of ten or more. The chain links TRBV4-2 to TRBJ2-3; D remains ambiguous. This CDR3 has 15 amino acids. The V end was cut by 8 bases, the J end by 4 bases, with 19 bases between. Germline V gives CDR1 LGHNA, CDR2 YNFKEQ. In nucleotides, the CDR3 is TGTGCCAGCCGAAGCCACGGCACCGAATCAGATACGCAGTATTTT. As protein: CASRSHGTESDTQYF.

This chain connects TRBV7-9 to TRBJ2-3, with 7 nucleotides matching TRBD2. This CDR3 is 14 amino acids long. The V segment lost 7 bases and the J segment 6 bases; nucleotides outside the gene matches: 10. Germline-derived CDR1 and CDR2 are SEHNR and FQNEAQ (reference sequence). The DNA for the CDR3 is TGTGCCAGCAACAAGCGGGAAGGGGCGGATACGCAGTATTTT. Translation: CASNKREGADTQYF. The variable domain in full, completed from reference TRBV7-9 and TRBJ2-3, reads DTGVSQNPRHKITKRGQNVTFRCDPISEHNRLYWYRQTLGQGPEFLTYFQNEAQLEKSRLLSDRFSAERPKGSFSTLEIQRTEQGDSAMYLCASNKREGADTQYFGPGTRLTVL.

In its sample, this clonotype was seen many times. The rearrangement joins TRBV30 to TRBJ2-1; 10 positions agree with TRBD2. J gave up 2 bases and V 1 base, and 2 bases lay outside the gene matches. In germline, CDR1 is GTSNPN, CDR2 SVGIG (reference sequence). The CDR3 is 15 residues long. CDR3 loop: CAWSALAGAYNEQFF. The CDR3 nucleotides are TGTGCCTGGAGTGCTCTAGCGGGAGCCTACAATGAGCAGTTCTTC.

This clonotype was counted only a few times. The rearrangement joins TRBV27 to TRBJ2-7; no definite D call. The CDR3 length is 15 residues. The V end was cut by 7 bases, the J end by 0 bases, with 16 bases between. Germline CDR1 and CDR2: MNHEY and SMNVEV (reference sequence). The chain's CDR3 is CASTSFAASSYEQYF. CDR3 bases: TGTGCCAGCACCTCGTTTGCGGCGAGCTCCTACGAGCAGTACTTC.

Ten or more counts support this clonotype. V is TRBV12-3 or TRBV12-4 and J is TRBJ1-2; D not resolved. V was cut by 5 bases and J by 6 bases, with 10 bases left in between. The CDR3 is made up of 12 amino acids. Here the CDR3 reads CASSPLGDGYTF. The CDR3 region has the DNA TGTGCCAGCAGTCCCTTGGGTGATGGCTACACCTTC.

This clonotype occurred many times. The chain joins TRBV20-1 to TRBJ2-7, with 8 bases that match TRBD2. This CDR3 contains 13 residues. The germline V gene encodes CDR1 DFQATT and CDR2 SNEGSKA (reference sequence). The J segment lost 5 bases and the V segment lost 5 bases, leaving 8 bases of the junction unmatched. The CDR3 coding sequence is TGCAGTGCTCCACGCCGGGGGGGGCACGAGCAGTACTTC. Translation gives CSAPRRGGHEQYF.

There are many counts of this clonotype. The rearrangement uses TRBV6-2 or TRBV6-3 and TRBJ2-1; 9 bases line up with TRBD2. In germline, CDR1 is MNHEY, CDR2 SVGEGT. The ends lost 6 bases at V and 8 bases at J; junction bases unmatched: 14. The CDR3 has 16 amino acids. CDR3 amino acids: CASRTFGGGALDEQFF. The CDR3 nucleotides read TGTGCCAGCAGGACTTTTGGCGGGGGGGCCCTCGATGAGCAGTTCTTC.

This clonotype was seen at least ten times. The V call is TRBV29-1, the J call TRBJ2-1; TRBD1 matches 9 bases. Looked up from germline, CDR1 is SQVTM and CDR2 is ANQGSEA. Trimming cost V 4 bases and J 6 bases; bases outside gene matches: 1. This CDR3 contains 12 residues. CDR3 in amino acids: CSVGTGVNEQFF. The CDR3 DNA reads as TGCAGCGTTGGGACAGGGGTCAATGAGCAGTTCTTC.